What follows is one TCR beta chain and its context. The antigen remains undetermined. Extracted RNA was reverse transcribed into cDNA, the sequencing template. Profiling relied on immunoSEQ multiplex PCR, and the TCRdb table lists in-frame clones only, not all of them. Altogether more than 95,000 clones are present, approximately 38% being singletons, with the ten largest covering approximately 3%. This specimen belongs to a study of CD8+ T cells in alopecia areata. Overall study results and limits: Elevated clonality characterized lesional scalp relative to normal scalp, particularly in alopecia totalis/universalis.

The CDR3 is 11 residues long. V was pared by 6 bases and J by 11 bases, with 14 bases between. Per the germline V gene, CDR1 is SQVTM and CDR2 is ANQGSEA. Source material: CD4+ T cells sorted from blood. This clonotype was sampled from a human donor with alopecia areata. The chain couples TRBV29-1 to TRBJ2-1; weak D call: TRBD2 (5 bases). The CDR3 sequence is CSVGVGRQQFF. CDR3 coding DNA: TGCAGCGTCGGGGTAGGGCGGCAGCAGTTCTTC.